This TCR beta chain was observed in a study of blood T cells in healthy people across ages. PCR was performed a second time for roughly 7 to 12 cycles using a sample-barcoded 5' primer and a J-beta primer mix. TCRdb passed the 5' RACE reads through MiXCR, listing each CDR3 protein once. This sample carries about a million distinct CDR3 sequences, 35% to 40% of them seen once, and the ten largest clones take around 12%. In germline, CDR1 is SGDLS, CDR2 YYNGEE. The CDR3 spans 13 residues. V was pared by 3 bases and J by 10 bases, with 14 bases between. Points on this clonotype: The antigen remains unidentified.

Broader study findings: Age advanced and TCR beta diversity per million T cells fell, roughly linearly. Researchers deemed the diversity estimates from one million T cells underestimates.

The clonotype comes from a man aged 18-30 years in good health. Sequenced: blood. This chain uses TRBV9 with TRBJ2-1; D is ambiguous. CDR3 bases: TGTGCCAGCAGCGGGGGTCTTACCGGAGAGCAGTTCTTC. Translation: CASSGGLTGEQFF. The complete variable domain, with remaining parts taken from reference TRBV9 and TRBJ2-1, reads DSGVTQTPKHLITATGQRVTLRCSPRSGDLSVYWYQQSLDQGLQFLIQYYNGEERAKGNILERFSAQQFPDLHSELNLSSLELGDSALYFCASSGGLTGEQFFGPGTRLTVL.